These 20 T cell receptor beta chains originate from one sample sequenced in a study of T cell clonality in common variable immunodeficiency. Libraries were prepared by immunoSEQ multiplex PCR; TCRdb keeps only in-frame clonotypes and omits some of them. Observed in the sample are over 45,000 clones, none of them singletons. Sequencing used peripheral blood mononuclear cells. These receptors originate from a person aged 18-69 years in good health.

Ten or more counts support this clone. The read comes to an end 3 residues before the CDR3 does, leaving the germline J gene to fill in the end. The chain has TRBV19 and TRBJ2-1; 8 bases fit TRBD1. Trimming removed 0 bases from V and 0 bases from J; junction bases left unmatched: 4. The CDR3 contains 17 residues. From germline, CDR1 is LNHDA and CDR2 SQIVND (reference sequence). This chain's CDR3 is CASSIDRGTGSYNEQFF. The sequenced CDR3 bases are TGTGCCAGTAGTATAGATCGGGGGACAGGCTCCTACAATGAG.

This clone was seen many times. The missing CDR3 end, 3 residues past where the read stops, is filled in from the germline J gene. The rearrangement links TRBV20-1 to TRBJ1-4, with 10 bases identical to TRBD1. The J segment lost 3 bases and the V segment lost 1 base, leaving 8 bases of the junction unmatched. CDR1 DFQATT and CDR2 SNEGSKA come from the germline V gene (reference sequence). The CDR3 is 17 amino acids. CDR3: CSARGQGALFANEKLFF. The part of the CDR3 DNA that was read is TGCAGTGCTAGAGGACAGGGGGCCCTCTTCGCTAATGAAAAA.

This clone was seen a few times. The sequenced fragment ends 3 residues before the CDR3 boundary, so the rest is inferred from the germline J gene. V usage is TRBV18 and J usage is TRBJ1-5, with D maybe TRBD1 (5 bases). V was clipped by 2 bases and J by 2 bases, with 13 bases between them. There are 16 residues in the CDR3. Per germline, CDR1 KGHSH and CDR2 LQKENI. CDR3 DNA, as far as it was read: TGTGCCAGCTCACCATATGGAGGGGTCGGCAATCAGCCC. Protein product: CASSPYGGVGNQP. The CDR3 in its entirety is CASSPYGGVGNQPQHF.

This clone was seen repeatedly, ten times or more. The read is 3 residues too short to cover the CDR3 end, so that end is filled in from the germline J gene. This chain uses TRBV7-9 with TRBJ1-2; 8 bases are a match to TRBD1. The V gene end was trimmed by 4 bases and the J gene end by 4 bases; junction bases not matched to a gene: 2. The germline gives CDR1 SEHNR, CDR2 FQNEAQ (reference sequence). The CDR3 covers 13 residues. The DNA read from the CDR3 is TGTGCCAGCAGCTCAACAGGGGGCTATGGC. This gives the protein CASSSTGGYG. The whole CDR3 is CASSSTGGYGYTF. Supplemented by reference TRBV7-9 and TRBJ1-2, the full variable domain reads DTGVSQNPRHKITKRGQNVTFRCDPISEHNRLYWYRQTLGQGPEFLTYFQNEAQLEKSRLLSDRFSAERPKGSFSTLEIQRTEQGDSAMYLCASSSTGGYGYTFGSGTRLTVV.

This clone was counted at least ten times. The read comes to an end 3 residues before the CDR3 does, leaving the germline J gene to fill in the end. The chain employs TRBV13 and TRBJ1-2, with TRBD1 identical over 7 bases. Germline CDR1 reads PRHDT; CDR2 reads FYEKMQ (reference sequence). This CDR3 region has 14 residues. V lost 4 bases and J lost 4; bases outside the gene matches: 6. The DNA read from the CDR3 is TGTGCCAGCAGCTCACAGGGGAAAGTCTATGGC. Residues: CASSSQGKVYG. The CDR3, in full, reads CASSSQGKVYGYTF.

Turning to this clone: Being one base from a much bigger clone, this may be a read error. Read data end 3 residues before the CDR3 end; the end is taken from the germline J gene. The chain joins TRBV29-1 to TRBJ2-5; D gene ambiguous. The V gene's germline CDR1 is SQVTM and CDR2 ANQGSEA. The CDR3 loop spans 13 amino acids. Here the CDR3 reads CSVDNIGQDTQYF. CDR3 DNA, as far as it was read: TGCAGCGTTGACAATATTGGTCAGGATACC.

Regarding this clone: The CDR3 end lies 3 residues beyond the end of the read and is filled in from the germline J gene. The chain is built from TRBV7-8 and TRBJ2-5; 12 bases line up with TRBD2. Germline V gives CDR1 SGHVS, CDR2 FQNEAQ. This CDR3 contains 16 residues. The CDR3 DNA, read in part, is TGTGCCAGCAGCTTAGTGGTCGCTAGCGGGAGGGGAACC. It is translated as CASSLVVASGRGT. The entire CDR3 is CASSLVVASGRGTQYF.

At least ten counts were recorded for this clone. Read data end 3 residues before the CDR3 end; the end is taken from the germline J gene. The rearrangement links TRBV7-9 to TRBJ1-3; TRBD1 is a possible D gene (5 bases). The CDR3 sequence is 13 residues long. Trimming stripped 1 base from V and 8 bases from J, with 9 bases between. Germline values: CDR1 SEHNR, CDR2 FQNEAQ (reference sequence). The covered CDR3 bases are TGTGCCAGCAGCTTAGAAGGGGTTGACACC. This sequence encodes CASSLEGVDT. Given in full, the CDR3 is CASSLEGVDTIYF.

In this sample, this clone turned up many times. Germline is not matched at one junction end, which may reflect a read error. The read halts 3 residues ahead of the CDR3 end, with the missing end drawn from the germline J gene. The chain joins TRBV4-2 to TRBJ1-2; a weak D match, TRBD1 (5 bases). The CDR3 contains 15 residues. Germline V gives CDR1 LGHNA, CDR2 YNFKEQ. The sequenced part of the CDR3 DNA is TGCGCCAGCAGCCACCCCGGGGGGGGAACCTATGGC. Translating gives CASSHPGGGTYG. The full CDR3 protein is CASSHPGGGTYGYTF.

Of note for this clone: The read halts 3 residues ahead of the CDR3 end, with the missing end drawn from the germline J gene. The chain couples TRBV23-1 to TRBJ1-5; D not certain. TRBV23-1 is recorded as an ORF, its role being uncertain. Trimming cost V 4 bases and J 9 bases, with 13 bases left between them. The CDR3 covers 13 residues. The CDR3 DNA, read in part, is TGCGCCAGCAGTCCCCCGAGCGTATGGCCC. Its translation: CASSPPSVWP. The full CDR3 protein reads CASSPPSVWPQHF.

This clone was seen many times. The read halts 3 residues ahead of the CDR3 end, with the missing end drawn from the germline J gene. The chain couples TRBV20-1 to TRBJ2-1; 14 nucleotides line up with TRBD2. V shed 3 bases and J 3 bases; nucleotides not matched to a gene: 1. Germline loops: CDR1 DFQATT, CDR2 SNEGSKA (reference sequence). The CDR3 has 15 residues. Partial CDR3 DNA: TGCAGTGCTAGGACTAGCGGGGGGGTCTACAATGAG. It yields the protein CSARTSGGVYNE. The entire CDR3 protein reads CSARTSGGVYNEQFF.

With regard to this clone: The read stops 3 residues short of the end of the CDR3; the missing end is completed from the germline J gene. This chain links TRBV7-3 with TRBJ2-7; maybe TRBD2 (7 bases). Trimming pared 1 base from V and 3 bases from J, leaving 19 bases between. The germline V gene has CDR1 SGHTA and CDR2 FQGTGA. The length of the CDR3 is 17 residues. The sequenced CDR3 bases are TGTGCCAGCAGCTTAAGTTCGGGGGGCGGGAGAGGCTACGAG. This translates into CASSLSSGGGRGYE. The CDR3 as a whole reads CASSLSSGGGRGYEQYF.

This clone was seen at least ten times. The read falls 3 residues short of the CDR3 end, and the missing part is taken from the germline J gene. The chain couples TRBV19 to TRBJ1-1; tentative D call: TRBD1 (5 bases). Germline V gene lookup returns CDR1 LNHDA and CDR2 SQIVND (reference sequence). The V gene lost 3 bases and the J gene lost 4 bases, with 12 bases spanning the gap. This CDR3 contains 14 residues. CDR3 DNA (partial): TGTGCCAGTAGTATCGGTCGGGGGGGCACTGAA. It specifies CASSIGRGGTE. The entire CDR3 protein is CASSIGRGGTEAFF.

The sample holds a few counts of this clone. Read coverage stops 3 residues before the CDR3 terminus; the germline J gene supplies the remainder. This rearrangement joins TRBV11-2 to TRBJ2-7; D uncertain. Trimming removed 3 bases from V and 4 bases from J, with 13 bases in between. CDR1 SGHAT and CDR2 FQNNGV come from the germline V gene. The CDR3 extends over 14 amino acids. The CDR3 loop is CASSFATRDYEQYF. The CDR3 bases that were read are TGTGCCAGCAGCTTTGCCACCAGAGATTACGAG. Looking up the rest from reference TRBV11-2 and TRBJ2-7 gives the full variable domain: EAGVAQSPRYKIIEKRQSVAFWCNPISGHATLYWYQQILGQGPKLLIQFQNNGVVDDSQLPKDRFSAERLKGVDSTLKIQPAKLEDSAVYLCASSFATRDYEQYFGPGTRLTVT.

This clone was counted between two and nine times. Sequencing ends 3 residues short of the CDR3 end; the germline J gene provides the rest. This chain joins TRBV7-8 and TRBJ1-3, with TRBD1 as a possible D gene (5 bases). Germline assignment: CDR1 SGHVS and CDR2 FQNEAQ. The CDR3 has 16 residues. Trimming pared 7 bases from V and 0 bases from J, leaving 16 bases between. The sequenced part of the CDR3 DNA is TGTGCCAGCACCGTTGACAGAGTCCTCTCTGGAAACACC. Its translation: CASTVDRVLSGNT. The whole CDR3 sequence is CASTVDRVLSGNTIYF.

Worth noting for this clone: The read is 3 residues too short to cover the CDR3 end, so that end is filled in from the germline J gene. The chain recombines TRBV19 with TRBJ1-1; no firm D call. The CDR3 sequence is 13 residues long. Germline V gene data show CDR1 as LNHDA and CDR2 as SQIVND (reference sequence). CDR3 loop: CASSRNSGGEAFF. The DNA read from the CDR3 is TGTGCCAGTAGTAGAAACAGTGGCGGGGAA.

This clone was detected ten times or more. The DNA read from the CDR3 is TGTGCCAGCAGCAAAGGGACTAGCGGGGCCTACGAG. Amino acid sequence: CASSKGTSGAYE. The CDR3 as a whole reads CASSKGTSGAYEQYF. The chain combines TRBV7-9 with TRBJ2-7, with 13 bases lining up with TRBD2. The CDR3 extends 3 residues past the end of the read, so its final part is completed from the germline J gene. This CDR3 has 15 amino acids. The trim removed 5 bases at V and 2 bases at J, leaving 3 bases unmatched. The germline V gene encodes CDR1 SEHNR and CDR2 FQNEAQ (reference sequence). The whole variable domain, filled in from reference TRBV7-9 and TRBJ2-7, reads DTGVSQNPRHKITKRGQNVTFRCDPISEHNRLYWYRQTLGQGPEFLTYFQNEAQLEKSRLLSDRFSAERPKGSFSTLEIQRTEQGDSAMYLCASSKGTSGAYEQYFGPGTRLTVT.

This clone has ten or more counts. The read ends 3 residues shy of where the CDR3 ends; the end is completed using the germline J gene. This rearrangement joins TRBV7-3 to TRBJ2-1; 14 bases align to TRBD2. The ends lost 5 bases at V and 8 bases at J; junction bases unmatched: 2. This CDR3 is built from 14 residues. Germline CDR1 SGHTA, CDR2 FQGTGA. Incomplete CDR3 DNA: TGTGCCAGCAGCCTGACTAGCGGGAGGGATGAG. Protein sequence: CASSLTSGRDE. The complete CDR3 sequence is CASSLTSGRDEQFF. Full variable domain (remainder filled in from reference TRBV7-3 and TRBJ2-1): GAGVSQTPSNKVTEKGKYVELRCDPISGHTALYWYRQSLGQGPEFLIYFQGTGAADDSGLPNDRFFAVRPEGSVSTLKIQRTERGDSAVYLCASSLTSGRDEQFFGPGTRLTVL.

As concerns this clone: The read falls 3 residues short of the CDR3 end, and the missing part is taken from the germline J gene. The chain combines TRBV5-6 with TRBJ2-1; 10 nucleotides line up with TRBD1. CDR1 is SGHDT and CDR2 is YYEEEE in the germline V gene. The CDR3 is made up of 15 amino acids. Trimming at V came to 4 bases and at J to 9 bases, leaving 10 bases not matched to a gene. The part of the CDR3 DNA that was read is TGTGCCAGCAGCCCCTTAGGGACAGGGGTAGTTGAG. Translation: CASSPLGTGVVE. From start to end, the CDR3 is CASSPLGTGVVEQFF.

This clone was recorded many times. The observed sequence ends 3 residues before the CDR3 terminus, with the missing tail filled in from the germline J gene. The genes are TRBV7-8 and TRBJ2-2; D may correspond to TRBD1 or TRBD2 (6 bases each). The ends were cut back, 1 base at V and 7 bases at J, with 10 bases in the middle. The germline V gene has CDR1 SGHVS and CDR2 FQNEAQ. The CDR3 has 14 amino acids. The CDR3 bases that were read are TGTGCCAGCAGCTTAGGGGGGCGGGACGGGGAG. This gives the protein CASSLGGRDGE. The entire CDR3 is CASSLGGRDGELFF.